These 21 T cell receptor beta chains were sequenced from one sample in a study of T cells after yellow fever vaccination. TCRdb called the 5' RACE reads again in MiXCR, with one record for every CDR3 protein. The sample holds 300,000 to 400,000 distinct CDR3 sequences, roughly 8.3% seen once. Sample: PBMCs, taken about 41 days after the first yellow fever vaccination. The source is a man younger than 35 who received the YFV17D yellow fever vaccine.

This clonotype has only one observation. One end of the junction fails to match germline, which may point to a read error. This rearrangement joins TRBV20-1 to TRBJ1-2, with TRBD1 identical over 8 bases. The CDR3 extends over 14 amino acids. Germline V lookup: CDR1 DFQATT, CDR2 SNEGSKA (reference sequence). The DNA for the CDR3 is TGCAGTGCTAGAGCTGGGACAGGAAACTATGACTACACCTTC. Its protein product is CSARAGTGNYDYTF.

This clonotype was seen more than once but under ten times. The CDR3 region has the DNA TGTGCCAGCTCACCACCCGGACAGGCTGGGAACACTGAAGCTTTCTTT. This sequence encodes CASSPPGQAGNTEAFF. The chain is built from TRBV18 and TRBJ1-1; 7 bases line up with TRBD1. Trimming removed 0 bases from V and 1 base from J; junction bases left unmatched: 5. Germline lookup yields CDR1 KGHSH and CDR2 LQKENI. CDR3 length: 16 residues.

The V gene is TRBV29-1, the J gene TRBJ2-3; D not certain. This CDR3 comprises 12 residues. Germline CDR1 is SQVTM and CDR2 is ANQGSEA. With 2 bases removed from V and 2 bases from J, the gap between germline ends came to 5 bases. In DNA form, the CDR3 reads TGCAGCGTTGAAACCTCCACAGATACGCAGTATTTT. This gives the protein CSVETSTDTQYF.

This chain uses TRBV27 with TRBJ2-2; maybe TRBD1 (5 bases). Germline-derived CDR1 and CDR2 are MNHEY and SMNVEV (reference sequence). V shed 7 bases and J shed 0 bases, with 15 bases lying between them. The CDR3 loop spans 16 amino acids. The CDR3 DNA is TGTGCCAGCACCTCCGGACATGGCGCGAACACCGGGGAGCTGTTTTTT. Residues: CASTSGHGANTGELFF.

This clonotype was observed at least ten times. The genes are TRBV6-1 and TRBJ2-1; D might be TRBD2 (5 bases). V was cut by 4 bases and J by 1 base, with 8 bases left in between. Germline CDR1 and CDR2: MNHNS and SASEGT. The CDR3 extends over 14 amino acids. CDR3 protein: CASSAGGSYNEQFF. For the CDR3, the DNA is TGTGCCAGCAGTGCCGGAGGTTCCTACAATGAGCAGTTCTTC.

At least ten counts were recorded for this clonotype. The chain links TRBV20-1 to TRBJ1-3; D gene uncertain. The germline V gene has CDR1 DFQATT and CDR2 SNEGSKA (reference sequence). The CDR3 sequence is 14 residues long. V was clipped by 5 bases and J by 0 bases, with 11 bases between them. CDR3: CSAQRRSSGNTIYF. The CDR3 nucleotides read TGCAGTGCTCAGAGGCGAAGCTCTGGAAACACCATATATTTT.

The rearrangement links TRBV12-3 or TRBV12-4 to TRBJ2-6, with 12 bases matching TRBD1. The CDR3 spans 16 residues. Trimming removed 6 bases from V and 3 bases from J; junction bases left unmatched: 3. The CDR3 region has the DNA TGTGCCAGCAGGGGGACAGGGGGCTTTGGGGCCAACGTCCTGACTTTC. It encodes CASRGTGGFGANVLTF.

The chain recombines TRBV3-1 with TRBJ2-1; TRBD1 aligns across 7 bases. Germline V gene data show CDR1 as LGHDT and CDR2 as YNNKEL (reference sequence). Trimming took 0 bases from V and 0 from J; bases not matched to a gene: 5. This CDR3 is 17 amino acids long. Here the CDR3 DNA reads TGTGCCAGCAGCCAAGATAAAGGGACAGCCTCCTACAATGAGCAGTTCTTC. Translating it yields CASSQDKGTASYNEQFF.

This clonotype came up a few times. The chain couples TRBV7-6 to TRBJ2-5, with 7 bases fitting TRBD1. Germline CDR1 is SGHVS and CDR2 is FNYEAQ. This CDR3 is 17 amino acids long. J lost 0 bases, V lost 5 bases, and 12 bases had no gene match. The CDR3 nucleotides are TGTGCCAGCAGCCCCCCCGACAGGGCGATTAACCAAGAGACCCAGTACTTC. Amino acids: CASSPPDRAINQETQYF. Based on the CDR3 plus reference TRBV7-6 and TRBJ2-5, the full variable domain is GAGVSQSPRYKVTKRGQDVALRCDPISGHVSLYWYRQALGQGPEFLTYFNYEAQQDKSGLPNDRFSAERPEGSISTLTIQRTEQRDSAMYRCASSPPDRAINQETQYFGPGTRLLVL.

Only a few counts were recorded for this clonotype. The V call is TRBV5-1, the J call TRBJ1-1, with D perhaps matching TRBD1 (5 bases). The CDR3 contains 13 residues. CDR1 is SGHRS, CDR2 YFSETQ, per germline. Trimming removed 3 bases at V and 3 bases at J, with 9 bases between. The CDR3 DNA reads TGCGCCAGCAGCTCGACAGCAGACACTGAAGCTTTCTTT. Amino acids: CASSSTADTEAFF.

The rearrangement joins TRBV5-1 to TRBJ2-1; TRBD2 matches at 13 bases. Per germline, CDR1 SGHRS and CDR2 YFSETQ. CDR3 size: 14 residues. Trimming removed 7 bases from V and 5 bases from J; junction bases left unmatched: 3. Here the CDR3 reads CASGGTSGDNEQFF. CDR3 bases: TGCGCCAGCGGGGGGACTAGCGGGGACAATGAGCAGTTCTTC.

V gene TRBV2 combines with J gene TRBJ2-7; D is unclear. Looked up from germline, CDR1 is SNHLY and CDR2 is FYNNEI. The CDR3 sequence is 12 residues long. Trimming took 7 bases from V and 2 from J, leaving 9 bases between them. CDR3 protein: CASNPGPYEQYV. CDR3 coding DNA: TGTGCCAGCAATCCCGGACCCTACGAGCAGTACGTC.

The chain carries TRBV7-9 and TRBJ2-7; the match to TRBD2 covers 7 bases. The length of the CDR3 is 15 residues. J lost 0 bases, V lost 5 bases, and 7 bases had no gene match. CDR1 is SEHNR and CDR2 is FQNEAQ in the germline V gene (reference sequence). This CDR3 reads CASSAGLGPSYEQYV. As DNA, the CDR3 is TGTGCCAGCAGCGCCGGACTAGGACCCTCCTACGAGCAGTACGTC.

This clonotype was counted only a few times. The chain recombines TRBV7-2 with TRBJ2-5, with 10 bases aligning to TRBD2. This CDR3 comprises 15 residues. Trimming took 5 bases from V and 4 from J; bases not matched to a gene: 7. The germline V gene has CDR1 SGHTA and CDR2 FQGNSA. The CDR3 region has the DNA TGTGCCAGCAGCCGATTTACTAGCGGGGCAGAGACCCAGTACTTC. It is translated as CASSRFTSGAETQYF.

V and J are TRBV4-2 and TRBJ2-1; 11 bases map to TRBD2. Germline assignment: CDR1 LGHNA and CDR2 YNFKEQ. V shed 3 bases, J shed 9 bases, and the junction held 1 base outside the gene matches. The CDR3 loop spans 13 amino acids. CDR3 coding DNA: TGTGCCAGCAGCCAGACTAGCGGGACTGAGCAGTTCTTC. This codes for CASSQTSGTEQFF.

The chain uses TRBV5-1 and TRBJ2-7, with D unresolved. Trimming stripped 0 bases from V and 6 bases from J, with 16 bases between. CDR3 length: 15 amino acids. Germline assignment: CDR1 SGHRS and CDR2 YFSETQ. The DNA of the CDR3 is TGCGCCAGCAGCTTGGGGTGGTCTCAAGCCCTCGAGCAGTACTTC. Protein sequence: CASSLGWSQALEQYF.

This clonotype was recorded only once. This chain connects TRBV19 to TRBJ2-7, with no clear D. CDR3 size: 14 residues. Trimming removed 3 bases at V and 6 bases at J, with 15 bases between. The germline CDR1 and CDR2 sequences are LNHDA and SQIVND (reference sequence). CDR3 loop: CASSIGDTFGEQYF. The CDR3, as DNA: TGTGCCAGTAGTATTGGAGACACCTTTGGCGAGCAGTACTTC. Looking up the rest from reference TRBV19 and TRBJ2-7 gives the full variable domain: DGGITQSPKYLFRKEGQNVTLSCEQNLNHDAMYWYRQDPGQGLRLIYYSQIVNDFQKGDIAEGYSVSREKKESFPLTVTSAQKNPTAFYLCASSIGDTFGEQYFGPGTRLTVT.

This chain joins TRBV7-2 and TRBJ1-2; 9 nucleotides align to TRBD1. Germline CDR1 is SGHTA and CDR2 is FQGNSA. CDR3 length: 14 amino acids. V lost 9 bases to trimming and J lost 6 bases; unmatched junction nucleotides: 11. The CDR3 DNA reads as TGTGCCAGTATCACCGACAGGGGGACAAATGGCTACACCTTC. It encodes CASITDRGTNGYTF. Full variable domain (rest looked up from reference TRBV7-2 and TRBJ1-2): GAGVSQSPSNKVTEKGKDVELRCDPISGHTALYWYRQSLGQGLEFLIYFQGNSAPDKSGLPSDRFSAERTGGSVSTLTIQRTQQEDSAVYLCASITDRGTNGYTFGSGTRLTVV.

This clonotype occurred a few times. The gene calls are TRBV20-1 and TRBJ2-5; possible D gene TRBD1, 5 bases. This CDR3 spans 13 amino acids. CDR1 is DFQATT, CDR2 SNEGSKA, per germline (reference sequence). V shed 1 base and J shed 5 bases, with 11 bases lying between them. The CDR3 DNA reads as TGCAGTGCTAGAGTGGGGCAGGGTGAGACCCAGTACTTC. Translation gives CSARVGQGETQYF.

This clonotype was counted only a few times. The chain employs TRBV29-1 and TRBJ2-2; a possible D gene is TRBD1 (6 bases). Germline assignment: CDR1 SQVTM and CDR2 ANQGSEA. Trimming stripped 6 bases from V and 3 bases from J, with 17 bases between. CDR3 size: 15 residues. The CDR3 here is CSVRSRGLYTGELFF. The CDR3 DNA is TGCAGCGTAAGGAGCAGGGGCCTCTACACCGGGGAGCTGTTTTTT.

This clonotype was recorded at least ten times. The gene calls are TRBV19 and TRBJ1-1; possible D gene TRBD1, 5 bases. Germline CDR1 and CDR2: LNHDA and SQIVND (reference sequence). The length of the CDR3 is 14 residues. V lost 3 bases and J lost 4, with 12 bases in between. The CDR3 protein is CASSMEGIGTEAFF. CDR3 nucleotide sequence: TGTGCCAGTAGTATGGAGGGGATCGGCACTGAAGCTTTCTTT.